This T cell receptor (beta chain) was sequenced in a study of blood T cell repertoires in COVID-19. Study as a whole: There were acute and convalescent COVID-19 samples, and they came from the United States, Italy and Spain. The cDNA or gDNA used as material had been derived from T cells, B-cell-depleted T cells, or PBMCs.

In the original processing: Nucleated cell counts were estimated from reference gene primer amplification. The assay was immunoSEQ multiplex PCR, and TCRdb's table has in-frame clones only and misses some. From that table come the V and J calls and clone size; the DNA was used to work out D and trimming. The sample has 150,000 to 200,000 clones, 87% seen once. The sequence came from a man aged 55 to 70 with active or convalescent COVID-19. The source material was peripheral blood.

CDR3 residues: CASSETGQGGLFF. For the CDR3, the DNA is TGTGCCAGCAGTGAAACGGGACAGGGAGGCCTGTTTTTT. The chain carries TRBV2 and TRBJ1-4, with TRBD1 identical over 9 bases. The germline V gene has CDR1 SNHLY and CDR2 FYNNEI. V was pared by 2 bases and J by 14 bases, with 6 bases of the junction left unmatched. The CDR3 is made up of 13 amino acids.